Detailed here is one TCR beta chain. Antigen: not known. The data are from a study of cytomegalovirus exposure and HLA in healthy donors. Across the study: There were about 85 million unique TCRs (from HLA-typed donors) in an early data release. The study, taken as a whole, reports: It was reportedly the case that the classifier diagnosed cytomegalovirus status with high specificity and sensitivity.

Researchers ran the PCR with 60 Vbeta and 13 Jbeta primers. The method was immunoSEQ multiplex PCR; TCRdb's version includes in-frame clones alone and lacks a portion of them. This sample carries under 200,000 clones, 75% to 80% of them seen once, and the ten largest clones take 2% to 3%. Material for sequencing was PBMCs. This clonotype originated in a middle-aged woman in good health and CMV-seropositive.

The CDR3 nucleotides read TGCGCCAGCAGCGGGACAGGGGCTACGTACGATGAGCAGTTCTTC. Its translation is CASSGTGATYDEQFF. J is TRBJ2-1 and V is TRBV10-1; 10 bases map to TRBD1. CDR1 is WNHNN and CDR2 is SYGVQD in the germline V gene (reference sequence). Trimming removed 6 bases from V and 8 bases from J; junction bases left unmatched: 10. CDR3 length equals 15 residues.